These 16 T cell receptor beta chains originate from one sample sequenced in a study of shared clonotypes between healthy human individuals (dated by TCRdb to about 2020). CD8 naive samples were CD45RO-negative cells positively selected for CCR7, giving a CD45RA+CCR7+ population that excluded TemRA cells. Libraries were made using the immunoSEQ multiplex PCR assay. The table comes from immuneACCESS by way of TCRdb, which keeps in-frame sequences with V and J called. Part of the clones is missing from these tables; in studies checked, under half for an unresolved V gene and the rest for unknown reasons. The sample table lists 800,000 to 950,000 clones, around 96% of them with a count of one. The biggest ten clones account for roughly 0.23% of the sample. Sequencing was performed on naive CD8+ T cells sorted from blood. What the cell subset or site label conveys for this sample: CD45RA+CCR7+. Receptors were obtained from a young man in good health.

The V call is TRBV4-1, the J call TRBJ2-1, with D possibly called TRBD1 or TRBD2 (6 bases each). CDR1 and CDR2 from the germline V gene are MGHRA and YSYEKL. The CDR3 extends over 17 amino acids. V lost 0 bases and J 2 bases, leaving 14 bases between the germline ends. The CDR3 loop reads CASSQDRARGAYNEQFF. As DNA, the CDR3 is TGCGCCAGCAGCCAAGACAGGGCAAGGGGGGCCTACAATGAGCAGTTCTTC.

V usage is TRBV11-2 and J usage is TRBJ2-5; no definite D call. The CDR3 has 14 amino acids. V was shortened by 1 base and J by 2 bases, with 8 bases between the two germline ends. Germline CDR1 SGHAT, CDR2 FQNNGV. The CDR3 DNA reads TGTGCCAGCAGCTTAGGATGGGGTCAAGAGACCCAGTACTTC. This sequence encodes CASSLGWGQETQYF.

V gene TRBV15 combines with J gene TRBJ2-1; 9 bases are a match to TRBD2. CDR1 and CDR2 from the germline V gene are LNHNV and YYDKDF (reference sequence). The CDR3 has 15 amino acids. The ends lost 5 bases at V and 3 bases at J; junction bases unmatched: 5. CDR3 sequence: CATSPSGRIYNEQFF. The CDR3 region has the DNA TGTGCCACCAGCCCAAGCGGGAGGATCTACAATGAGCAGTTCTTC. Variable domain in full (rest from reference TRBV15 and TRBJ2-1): DAMVIQNPRYQVTQFGKPVTLSCSQTLNHNVMYWYQQKSSQAPKLLFHYYDKDFNNEADTPDNFQSRRPNTSFCFLDIRSPGLGDTAMYLCATSPSGRIYNEQFFGPGTRLTVL.

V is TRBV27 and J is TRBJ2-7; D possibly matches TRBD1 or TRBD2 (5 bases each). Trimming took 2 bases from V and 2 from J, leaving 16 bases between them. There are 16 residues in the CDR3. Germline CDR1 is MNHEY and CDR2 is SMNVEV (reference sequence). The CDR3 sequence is CASSLIQELGPYEQYF. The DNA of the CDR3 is TGTGCCAGCAGTTTAATACAGGAATTGGGACCCTACGAGCAGTACTTC.

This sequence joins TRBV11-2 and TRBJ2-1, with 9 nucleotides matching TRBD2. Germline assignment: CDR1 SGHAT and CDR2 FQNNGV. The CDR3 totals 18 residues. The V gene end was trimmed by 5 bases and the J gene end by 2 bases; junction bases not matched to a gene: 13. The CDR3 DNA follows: TGTGCCAGCAGCGACCAGACACATAGCGGGAGTGCCTACAATGAGCAGTTCTTC. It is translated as CASSDQTHSGSAYNEQFF.

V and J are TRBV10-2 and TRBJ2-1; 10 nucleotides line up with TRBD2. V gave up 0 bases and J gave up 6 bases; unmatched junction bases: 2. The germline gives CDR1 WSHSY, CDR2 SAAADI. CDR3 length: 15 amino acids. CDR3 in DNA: TGCGCCAGCAGTGAGTCGAGGACTAGCGGCAATGAGCAGTTCTTC. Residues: CASSESRTSGNEQFF.

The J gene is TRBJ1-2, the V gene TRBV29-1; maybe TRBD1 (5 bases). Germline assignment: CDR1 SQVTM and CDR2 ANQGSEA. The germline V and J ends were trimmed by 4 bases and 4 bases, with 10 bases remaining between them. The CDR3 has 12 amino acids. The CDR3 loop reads CSVGGGVYGYTF. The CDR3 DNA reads TGCAGCGTTGGTGGGGGGGTCTATGGCTACACCTTC.

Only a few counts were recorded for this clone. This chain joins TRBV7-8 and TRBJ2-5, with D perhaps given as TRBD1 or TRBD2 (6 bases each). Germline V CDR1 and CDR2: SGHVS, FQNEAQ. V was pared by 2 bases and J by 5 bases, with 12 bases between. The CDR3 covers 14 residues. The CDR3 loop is CASSLMGGLETQYF. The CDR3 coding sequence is TGTGCCAGCAGCTTAATGGGGGGCTTGGAGACCCAGTACTTC. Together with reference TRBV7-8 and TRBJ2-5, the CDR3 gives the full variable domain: GAGVSQSPRYKVAKRGQDVALRCDPISGHVSLFWYQQALGQGPEFLTYFQNEAQLDKSGLPSDRFFAERPEGSVSTLKIQRTQQEDSAVYLCASSLMGGLETQYFGPGTRLLVL.

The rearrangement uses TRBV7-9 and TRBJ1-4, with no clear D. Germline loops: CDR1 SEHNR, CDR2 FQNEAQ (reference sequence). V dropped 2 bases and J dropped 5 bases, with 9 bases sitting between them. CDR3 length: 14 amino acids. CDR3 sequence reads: CASSLHGKNEKLFF. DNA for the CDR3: TGTGCCAGCAGCTTACATGGGAAGAATGAAAAACTGTTTTTT. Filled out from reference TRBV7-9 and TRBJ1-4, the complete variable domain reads DTGVSQNPRHKITKRGQNVTFRCDPISEHNRLYWYRQTLGQGPEFLTYFQNEAQLEKSRLLSDRFSAERPKGSFSTLEIQRTEQGDSAMYLCASSLHGKNEKLFFGSGTQLSVL.

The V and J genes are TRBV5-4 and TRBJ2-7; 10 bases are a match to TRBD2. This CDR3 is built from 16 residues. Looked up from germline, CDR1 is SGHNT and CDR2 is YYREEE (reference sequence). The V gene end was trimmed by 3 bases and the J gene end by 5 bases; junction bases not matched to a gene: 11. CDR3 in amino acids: CASSYGTSVTSDEQYF. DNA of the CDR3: TGTGCCAGCAGCTATGGGACTAGCGTGACATCCGACGAGCAGTACTTC. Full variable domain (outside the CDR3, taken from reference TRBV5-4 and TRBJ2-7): ETGVTQSPTHLIKTRGQQVTLRCSSQSGHNTVSWYQQALGQGPQFIFQYYREEENGRGNFPPRFSGLQFPNYSSELNVNALELDDSALYLCASSYGTSVTSDEQYFGPGTRLTVT.

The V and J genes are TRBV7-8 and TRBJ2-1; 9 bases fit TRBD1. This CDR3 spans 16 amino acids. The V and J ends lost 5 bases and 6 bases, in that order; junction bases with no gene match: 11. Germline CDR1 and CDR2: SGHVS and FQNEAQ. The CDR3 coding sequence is TGTGCCAGCAGCCTAGATGAGGGACAGGGCGTCAATGAGCAGTTCTTC. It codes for CASSLDEGQGVNEQFF.

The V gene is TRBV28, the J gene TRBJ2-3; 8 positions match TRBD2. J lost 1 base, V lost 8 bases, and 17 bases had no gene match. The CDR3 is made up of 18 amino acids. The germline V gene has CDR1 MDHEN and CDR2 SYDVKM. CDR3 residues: CASDGGREALTGTDTQYF. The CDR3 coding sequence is TGTGCCAGCGACGGGGGGCGGGAGGCCCTTACAGGCACAGATACGCAGTATTTT.

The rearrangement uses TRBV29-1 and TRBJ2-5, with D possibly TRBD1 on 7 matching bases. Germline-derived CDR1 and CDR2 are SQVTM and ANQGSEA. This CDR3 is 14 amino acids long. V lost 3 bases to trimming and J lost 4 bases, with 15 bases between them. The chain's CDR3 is CSVEGGRGIETQYF. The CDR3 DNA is TGCAGCGTTGAGGGGGGCAGGGGGATAGAGACCCAGTACTTC.

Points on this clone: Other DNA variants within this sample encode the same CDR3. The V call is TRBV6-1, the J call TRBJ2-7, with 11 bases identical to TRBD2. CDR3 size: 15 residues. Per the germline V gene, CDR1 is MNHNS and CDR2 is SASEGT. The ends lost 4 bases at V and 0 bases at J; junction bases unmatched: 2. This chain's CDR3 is CASSGGLAGSYEQYF. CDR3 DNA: TGTGCCAGCAGTGGAGGACTAGCGGGCTCCTACGAGCAGTACTTC.

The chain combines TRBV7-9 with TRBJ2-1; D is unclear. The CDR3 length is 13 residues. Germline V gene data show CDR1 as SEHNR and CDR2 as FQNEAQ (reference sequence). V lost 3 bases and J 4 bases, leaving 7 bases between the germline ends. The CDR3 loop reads CASSFNLYNEQFF. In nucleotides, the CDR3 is TGTGCCAGCAGCTTTAACTTGTACAATGAGCAGTTCTTC.

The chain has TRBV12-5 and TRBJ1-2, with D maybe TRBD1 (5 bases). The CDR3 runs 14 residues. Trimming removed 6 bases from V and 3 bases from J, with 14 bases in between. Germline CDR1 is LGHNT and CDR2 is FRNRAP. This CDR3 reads CASGTGQGDYGYTF. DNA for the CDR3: TGTGCTAGTGGCACTGGGCAGGGCGACTATGGCTACACCTTC.